The 5 T cell receptor beta chains below were found in one sample sequenced in a study of blood T cell repertoires in COVID-19. Libraries were prepared by immunoSEQ multiplex PCR; TCRdb keeps only in-frame clonotypes and omits some of them. The repertoire holds more than 300,000 clones, with more than 75% as singletons. Sequenced input: PBMCs or T cells enriched from blood (not recorded which). These TCRs come from a woman under 30 who had recovered from COVID-19.

V gene TRBV12-3 or TRBV12-4 combines with J gene TRBJ2-3, with D hard to call. The CDR3 has 12 residues. V was pared by 5 bases and J by 1 base, with 4 bases between. The CDR3 DNA reads as TGTGCCAGCAGTCCCGGCACAGATACGCAGTATTTT. This translates into CASSPGTDTQYF.

The chain couples TRBV30 to TRBJ2-7; 12 nucleotides match TRBD1. CDR1 is GTSNPN, CDR2 SVGIG, per germline (reference sequence). V lost 0 bases to trimming and J lost 5 bases; unmatched junction nucleotides: 2. This CDR3 has 14 amino acids. The CDR3 DNA sequence: TGTGCCTGGAGTGTAGGGACAGGGGGCCACGAGCAGTACTTC. The encoded protein is CAWSVGTGGHEQYF. The whole variable domain, filled in from reference TRBV30 and TRBJ2-7, reads SQTIHQWPATLVQPVGSPLSLECTVEGTSNPNLYWYRQAAGRGLQLLFYSVGIGQISSEVPQNLSASRPQDRQFILSSKKLLLSDSGFYLCAWSVGTGGHEQYFGPGTRLTVT.

The chain links TRBV14 to TRBJ1-1, with D maybe TRBD1 (5 bases). CDR3 size: 12 residues. The germline V gene encodes CDR1 SGHDN and CDR2 FVKESK. Deletions cut 2 bases from V and 11 bases from J, with 12 bases between. This CDR3 is CASSQQGTGAFF. CDR3 in DNA: TGTGCCAGCAGCCAACAAGGGACTGGGGCTTTCTTT.

The V gene is TRBV5-4, the J gene TRBJ2-3; D is uncertain. Trimming cost V 2 bases and J 0 bases, with 4 bases left between them. This CDR3 has 13 residues. Germline-derived CDR1 and CDR2 are SGHNT and YYREEE (reference sequence). The CDR3 sequence: CASSFVSTDTQYF. CDR3 in DNA: TGTGCCAGCAGCTTCGTTAGCACAGATACGCAGTATTTT.

The chain couples TRBV21-1 to TRBJ1-4. TRBV21-1 is a listed pseudogene. CDR3 length: 14 amino acids. CDR3 in amino acids: CASTHESQYEKLFF. The CDR3 DNA reads as TGTGCCAGCACCCATGAGTCCCAATATGAAAAACTGTTTTTT.